The clone carrying this TCR beta chain was detected only a few times. Its antigen is undetermined. Barcoded TCR alpha and TCR beta cDNA libraries with UMIs came from 5'RACE using constant-segment primers. MiXCR was run by TCRdb on the 5' RACE reads, yielding one entry per CDR3 protein. This sample carries 200,000 to 300,000 distinct CDR3 sequences, approximately 10% of them seen once, and the ten largest clones take 22%. The sample originates from a study of T-cell memory formation after mild COVID-19. About the research overall: Largely, the TCR clusters proved donor specific.

CDR1 is MNHNY, CDR2 SVGAGI, per germline (reference sequence). Trimming left V 6 bases short and J 8 bases short, with 21 bases between. The CDR3 runs 15 residues. Overall study findings and caveats: Contracting CD8+ clones were enriched in EMRA, CD4+ mainly in CM and EM. There were some responding clones in pre-infection memory, which suggested that cross-reactive memory had joined.

Specimen: PBMCs or a T cell subset sorted from them (not recorded which). The source is a man aged 18 to 30 who had mild COVID-19 (a few samples of this study predate the infection). Cell type and time point are not known. The rearrangement joins TRBV6-6 to TRBJ2-3; D might be TRBD1 or TRBD2, each matching 5 bases. CDR3 in DNA: TGTGCCAGCAGCCCCGACAGAGTCTCAAGCGGTACGCAGTATTTT. Protein product: CASSPDRVSSGTQYF.